This T cell receptor beta chain was captured by sequencing in a study of PD-L1 blockade in urothelial cancer (dated by TCRdb to about 2017). For the study in its entirety: All patients started therapy around 2014 and received atezolizumab 1,200 mg intravenously every 3 weeks. Pretreatment blood TCR-seq was available for about 27 patients, at least one posttreatment blood collection was obtained for approximately 24 patients, and tumor TCR-seq was available for approximately 24 patients. A median of roughly 140,000 T cells and some 90,000 unique TCRs was obtained from blood samples, and a median clonality of approximately 0.086 was observed. Progression-free survival longer than 6 months counted as durable clinical benefit, and TCR features were additionally tested against both progression-free and overall survival. The study, an exploratory multi-omic analysis, examined somatic, immune and clinical correlates of response to PD-L1 blockade with atezolizumab in urothelial cancer. Blood samples were analyzed 3 weeks after the start of treatment (second dose) and 6 weeks after the start of treatment. In the same patients, pretreatment tumors underwent whole exome sequencing and RNA sequencing in addition to TCR sequencing. Pretreatment tumor samples and matched peripheral blood, collected serially before and after atezolizumab treatment, underwent TCR sequencing. Durable clinical benefit was achieved by nine patients but not by the remaining 20. About 90% of the roughly 30 patients were identified as males with urothelial cancer of bladder origin, and a prior smoking history was reported by 18 of 29 patients. An ECOG performance status of 0 or 1 was recorded for the patients, and 0 to 3 prior chemotherapy regimens had been received by the patients.

This clone was observed once. Its recognized antigen is unknown. No clone much larger than this one lies a single base away; base qualities are absent. CDR1 and CDR2, looked up from the germline V gene (reference sequence), are LNHDA and SQIVND. From cysteine to phenylalanine, the CDR3 is 15 amino acids long. This entry keeps only the CDR3 DNA: 45 bases, framed from base 1. V is trimmed back by 5 bases and J by 2 bases, and the junction contains 8 bases that no gene match accounts for. What this sample's time point label stands for: peripheral blood 6 weeks after treatment start. A cohort of approximately 31 patients with locally advanced or metastatic urothelial carcinoma, treated at Memorial Sloan Kettering on a trial protocol, was included. Peripheral blood mononuclear cells were collected pretreatment and during treatment, with between 1 and 8 total time points obtained per patient. The Qiagen DNeasy Blood extraction kit was used to purify genomic DNA from total PBMCs and tumor samples. PBMCs were collected pretreatment and during treatment, and were isolated and stored as previously described.

To estimate absolute template abundance from read counts, synthetic TCR analog templates were spiked into each PCR. Using the immunoSEQ assay, TCRbeta CDR3 regions were amplified from genomic DNA with bias-controlled V and J gene primers. Sequencing of rearranged TCRbeta segments was done at approximately 20X coverage. The paper's data handling went like this. Clustering was used to correct sequencing errors, and CDR3s were annotated against IMGT so that V, D and J genes could be assigned. Downstream analyses used only productive TCRbeta rearrangements and left out out-of-frame or stop-codon sequences. Clonality was calculated as one minus the Shannon entropy normalized by the log of the number of unique productive sequences. Clones differing between time points or between blood and tumor were identified by Fisher's exact test with Benjamini-Hochberg correction at adjusted p below 0.01. TCRdb re-hosts the immuneACCESS table, in-frame sequences only. Its copies lack some clones; in the studies checked, an unresolved V gene accounts for under half of them, and the cause for the rest is not known. V and J calls plus clone size are reproduced from that table; the DNA served to infer D and trimming. This sample lists 48,000 or so clones; 65% to 85% were detected once. The ten largest make up about 10% of the sample.

What the work shows at the level of the full study, not this receptor alone: Small sample size (n ≈ 30) and many exploratory analyses mean the results are intended to be hypothesis-generating. Patients with durable benefit showed greater expansion of tumor-associated TCR clones in peripheral blood 3 weeks after starting treatment (n ≈ 23, p = 0.022). Improved progression-free and overall survival was found to be associated with pretreatment peripheral blood TCR clonality below the median.

The input for sequencing was PBMCs, taken around atezolizumab (anti-PD-L1) treatment. The V gene is TRBV19 and the J gene is TRBJ1-1; 7 junctional bases match TRBD1. The TCR originated in a man in his 70s with urothelial cancer. The CDR3 region: CASSVPGTANTEAFF. The DNA reads TGTGCCAGTAGTGTCCCCGGGACAGCTAACACTGAAGCTTTCTTT.